This TCR beta chain was obtained from a study of blood T cell repertoires in COVID-19 (dated by TCRdb to 2018 to 2021). With respect to the entire study: Samples from collaborators originated in the United States, Italy and Spain and spanned both the acute and convalescent phases of COVID-19. The material from the prospective study consisted of cDNA or gDNA derived from T cells, B-cell-depleted T cells, or PBMCs. Deeply sampled blood TCRbeta repertoires from subjects exposed to, actively infected with, or recovered from COVID-19 were included in the dataset. A freely available public database, intended as a resource for researchers studying the immune response to SARS-CoV-2, is where the repertoires were released. Samples were obtained from the ongoing ImmuneRACE study (first 160 participants) and from about 1,300 subjects provided by 6 global collaborators. Nearly every sample came with metadata listing a de-identified subject ID, COVID-19 status, age in years and sex. Where available, HLA class I and class II types were taken from metadata supplied by the sample provider and were not determined by assay-based typing. Paper-wide results and their limitations: The quantity of clinical and demographic metadata differed by source and by participant and was supplied without curation.

A word on this clone: What this receptor recognizes is not known. It has no much larger one-base neighbor in the sample; base qualities were not kept.

TCRbeta CDR3 regions were amplified from genomic DNA using the immunoSEQ Assay, a bias-controlled multiplex PCR. On the study's bioinformatics: The number of nucleated cells in each sample was estimated by amplification of reference gene primers within the assay. To quantify the absolute abundance of each unique TCRbeta CDR3 rearrangement, sequence reads were collapsed and filtered. For each sample, productive Simpson clonality was calculated by taking the square root of Simpson's diversity index across productive rearrangements. The clones in this table, taken by TCRdb from immuneACCESS, are in-frame only. Not every clone is retained; where verified, under half of the shortfall comes from an unresolved V gene, and the cause of the rest is unknown. For V, J and clone size, that table is used; D and trimming come from the DNA. The sample table records about 370,000 clones; 85% to 90% of these occur just once. The top ten constitute 1% of the sample.

Enrolling through a virtual design, the prospective study's participants ranged in age from roughly 18 to 90 years and lived across roughly 23 United States geographic areas. Cohort assignment in the prospective study relied on participant-reported clinical history from a screening survey and a study questionnaire. Recovered participants in ImmuneRACE Cohort 3 were defined by two consecutive negative NP/OP PCR tests, clearance by a healthcare professional, or resolution of symptoms. Each participant in the prospective study had whole blood, serum and a nasopharyngeal or oropharyngeal swab collected by mobile phlebotomists. Participants in the prospective study had the option to provide additional blood draws and questionnaires over an approximately 2-month period. Prospective study blood samples were shipped either frozen or at room temperature before DNA extraction. Germline trimming: 2 bases from V, 12 bases from J; junction bases outside gene matches: 6. As encoded in the germline V gene, CDR1 is KGHSH while CDR2 is LQKENI. The CDR3 measures 12 amino acids from cysteine to phenylalanine. Just the 36-base CDR3 DNA is kept, in frame starting at base 1.

The receptor chain draws on TRBV18 and TRBJ1-1, with 7 junctional bases fitting TRBD1. Sequenced input: PBMCs or T cells enriched from blood (not recorded which). The receptor comes from a young man who had recovered from COVID-19. The DNA sequence reads TGTGCCAGCTCACCAGTAGGGACAGAATCTTTCTTT. It translates to CASSPVGTESFF.